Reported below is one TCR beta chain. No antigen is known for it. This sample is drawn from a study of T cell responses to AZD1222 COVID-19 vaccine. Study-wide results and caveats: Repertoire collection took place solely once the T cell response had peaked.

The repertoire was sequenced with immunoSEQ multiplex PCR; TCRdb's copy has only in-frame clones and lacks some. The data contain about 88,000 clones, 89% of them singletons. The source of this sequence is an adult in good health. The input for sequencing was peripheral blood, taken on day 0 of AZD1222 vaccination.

CDR3 sequence: CASSPPGQPGNGYTF. CDR3 in DNA: TGTGCCAGCAGCCCCCCAGGACAGCCCGGGAATGGCTACACCTTC. This sequence joins TRBV3-1 (or the pseudogene TRBV3-2) and TRBJ1-2; D is perhaps TRBD1 (6 bases). The V gene lost 4 bases and the J gene lost 6 bases, with 18 bases spanning the gap. The CDR3 has 15 residues. Per the germline V gene, CDR1 is LGHDT and CDR2 is YNNKEL (reference sequence).